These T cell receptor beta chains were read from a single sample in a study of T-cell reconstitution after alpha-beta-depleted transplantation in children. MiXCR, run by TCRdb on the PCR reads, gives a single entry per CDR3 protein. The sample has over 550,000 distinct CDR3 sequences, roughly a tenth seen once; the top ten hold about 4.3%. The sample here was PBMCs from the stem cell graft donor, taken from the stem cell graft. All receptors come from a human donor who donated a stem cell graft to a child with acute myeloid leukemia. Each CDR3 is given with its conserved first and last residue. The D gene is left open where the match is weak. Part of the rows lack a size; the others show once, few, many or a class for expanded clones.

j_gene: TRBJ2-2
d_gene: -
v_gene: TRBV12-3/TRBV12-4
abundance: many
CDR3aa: CASKRTELTGELFF
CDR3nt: TGTGCCAGCAAGCGGACAGAACTCACCGGGGAGCTGTTTTTT

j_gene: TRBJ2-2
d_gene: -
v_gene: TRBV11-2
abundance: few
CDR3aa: CASSRGRPQSGELFF
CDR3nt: TGTGCCAGCAGCAGGGGACGCCCTCAGTCCGGGGAGCTGTTTTTT

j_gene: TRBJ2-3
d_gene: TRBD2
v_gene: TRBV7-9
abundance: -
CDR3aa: CASSFPGTITQYF
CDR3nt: TGTGCCAGCAGCTTTCCCGGGACTATCACGCAGTATTTT

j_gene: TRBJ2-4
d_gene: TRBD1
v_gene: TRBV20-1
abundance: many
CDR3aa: CSATGSAYIQYF
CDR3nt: TGCAGTGCGACAGGGAGCGCGTACATTCAGTACTTC

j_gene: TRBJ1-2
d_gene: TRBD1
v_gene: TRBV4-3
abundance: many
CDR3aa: CASSHPGTVYGYTF
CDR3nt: TGCGCCAGCAGCCATCCCGGGACAGTCTATGGCTACACCTTC

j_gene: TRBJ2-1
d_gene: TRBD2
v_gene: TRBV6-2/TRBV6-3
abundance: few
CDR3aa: CASSFRLAELGNEQFF
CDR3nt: TGTGCCAGCAGTTTCCGACTAGCGGAACTGGGGAATGAGCAGTTCTTC

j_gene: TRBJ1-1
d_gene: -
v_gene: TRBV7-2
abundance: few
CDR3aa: CASSSSQGFTEAFF
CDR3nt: TGTGCCAGCAGCTCGTCACAGGGTTTCACTGAAGCTTTCTTT

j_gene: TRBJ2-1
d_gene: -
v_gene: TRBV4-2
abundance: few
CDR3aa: CASSQAIAFSSYNEQFF
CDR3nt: TGTGCCAGCAGCCAAGCTATAGCGTTTAGCTCCTACAATGAGCAGTTCTTC

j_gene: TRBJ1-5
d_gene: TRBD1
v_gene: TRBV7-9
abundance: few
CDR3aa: CASSGTGVESQPQHF
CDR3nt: TGTGCCAGCAGCGGGACAGGGGTGGAGAGTCAGCCCCAGCATTTT

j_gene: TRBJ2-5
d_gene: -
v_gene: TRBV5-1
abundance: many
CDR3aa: CASSFMRLRETQYF
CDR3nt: TGCGCCAGCAGCTTTATGCGGTTACGAGAGACCCAGTACTTC

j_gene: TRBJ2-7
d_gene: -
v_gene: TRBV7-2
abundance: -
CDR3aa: CASSLNPGGIYEQYF
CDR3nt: TGTGCCAGCAGCTTAAACCCTGGCGGGATATACGAGCAGTACTTC

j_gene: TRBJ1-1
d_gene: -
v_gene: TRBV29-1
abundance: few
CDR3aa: CSVEFQGGGTEAFF
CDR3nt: TGCAGCGTTGAATTTCAGGGCGGGGGCACTGAAGCTTTCTTT

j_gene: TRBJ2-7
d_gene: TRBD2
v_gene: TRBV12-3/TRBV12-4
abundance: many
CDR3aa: CASSPRLAGTYEQYF
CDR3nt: TGTGCCAGCAGTCCCCGACTAGCGGGTACCTACGAGCAGTACTTC

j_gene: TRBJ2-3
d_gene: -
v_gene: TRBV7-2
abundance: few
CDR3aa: CASSADTDTQYF
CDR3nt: TGTGCCAGCAGCGCGGACACAGATACGCAGTATTTT

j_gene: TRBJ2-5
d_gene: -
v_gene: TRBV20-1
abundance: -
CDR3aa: CSAQPGGGETQYF
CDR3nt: TGCAGTGCGCAGCCCGGGGGAGGAGAGACCCAGTACTTC

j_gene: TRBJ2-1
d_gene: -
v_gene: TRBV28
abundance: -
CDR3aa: CASSHNLGRSSYNEQFF
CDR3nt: TGTGCCAGCAGTCACAATCTCGGCAGAAGCTCCTACAATGAGCAGTTCTTC

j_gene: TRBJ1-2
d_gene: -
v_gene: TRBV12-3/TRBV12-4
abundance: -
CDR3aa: CASSRRVGGYTF
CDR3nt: TGTGCCAGCAGCCGCAGGGTAGGGGGCTACACCTTC

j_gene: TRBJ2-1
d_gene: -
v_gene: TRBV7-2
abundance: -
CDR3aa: CASSLLSATSSYNEQFF
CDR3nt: TGTGCCAGCAGCTTACTGAGCGCTACCTCCTCCTACAATGAGCAGTTCTTC

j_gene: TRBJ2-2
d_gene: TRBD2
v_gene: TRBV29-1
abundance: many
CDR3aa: CSALAGSNTGELFF
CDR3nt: TGCAGCGCCCTAGCGGGCAGCAACACCGGGGAGCTGTTTTTT

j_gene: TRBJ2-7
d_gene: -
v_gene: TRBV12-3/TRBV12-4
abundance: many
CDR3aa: CASSLAPGSYEQYF
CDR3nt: TGTGCCAGCAGTTTAGCTCCGGGATCCTACGAGCAGTACTTC

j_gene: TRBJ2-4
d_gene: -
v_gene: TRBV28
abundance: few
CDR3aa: CASSLFVGQINIQYF
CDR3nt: TGTGCCAGCAGTCTCTTCGTAGGACAGATAAACATTCAGTACTTC

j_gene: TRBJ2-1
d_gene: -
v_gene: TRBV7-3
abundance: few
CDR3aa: CASSLSSTRGSNEQFF
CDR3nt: TGTGCCAGCAGCTTAAGTTCGACTAGAGGATCCAATGAGCAGTTCTTC

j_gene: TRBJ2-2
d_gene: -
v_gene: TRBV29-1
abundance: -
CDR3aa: CSVVRTANTGELFF
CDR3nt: TGCAGCGTCGTGCGGACAGCGAACACCGGGGAGCTGTTTTTT

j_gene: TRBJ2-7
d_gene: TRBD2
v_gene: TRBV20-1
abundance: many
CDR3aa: CSARPVSGDDSYEQYF
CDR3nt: TGCAGTGCTAGACCGGTTAGCGGGGACGACTCCTACGAGCAGTACTTC

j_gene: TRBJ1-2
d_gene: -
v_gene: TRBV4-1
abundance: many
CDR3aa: CASSRGDEGYTF
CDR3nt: TGCGCCAGCAGCCGGGGGGACGAGGGCTACACCTTC

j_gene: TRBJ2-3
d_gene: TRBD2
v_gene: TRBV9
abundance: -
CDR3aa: CASSVGSGRALALVGGTDTQYF
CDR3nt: TGTGCCAGCAGCGTAGGCAGCGGGAGGGCCCTGGCCCTTGTGGGGGGCACAGATACGCAGTATTTT

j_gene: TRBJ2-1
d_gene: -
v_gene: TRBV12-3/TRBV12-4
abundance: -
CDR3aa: CASSRPPYNEQFF
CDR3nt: TGTGCCAGCAGTAGGCCGCCGTACAATGAGCAGTTCTTC

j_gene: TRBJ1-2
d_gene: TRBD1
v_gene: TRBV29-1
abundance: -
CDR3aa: CSVLDRETYGYTF
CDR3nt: TGCAGCGTACTGGACAGGGAGACGTATGGCTACACCTTC

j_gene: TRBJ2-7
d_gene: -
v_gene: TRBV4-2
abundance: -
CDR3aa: CASRAEGGLGEQYF
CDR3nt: TGTGCCAGCAGGGCGGAGGGGGGCCTTGGGGAGCAGTACTTC

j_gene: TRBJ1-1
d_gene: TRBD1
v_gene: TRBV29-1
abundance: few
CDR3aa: CSTPGQGVYSEAFF
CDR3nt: TGCAGCACGCCGGGACAGGGGGTTTATTCTGAAGCTTTCTTT

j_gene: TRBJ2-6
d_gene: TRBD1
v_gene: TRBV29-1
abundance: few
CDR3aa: CSVEGQSFSGANVLTF
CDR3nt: TGCAGCGTTGAGGGACAGTCATTCTCTGGGGCCAACGTCCTGACTTTC

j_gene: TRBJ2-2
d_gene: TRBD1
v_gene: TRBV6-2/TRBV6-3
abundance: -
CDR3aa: CASSYFGTGNTGELFF
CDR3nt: TGTGCCAGCAGTTATTTCGGGACAGGGAACACCGGGGAGCTGTTTTTT

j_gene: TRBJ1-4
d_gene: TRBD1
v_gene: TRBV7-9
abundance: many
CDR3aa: CASSLDREDEKLFF
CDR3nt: TGTGCCAGCAGCTTGGACAGGGAGGACGAAAAACTGTTTTTT

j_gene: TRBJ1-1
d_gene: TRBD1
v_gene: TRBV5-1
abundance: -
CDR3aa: CASSLTIQGEAFF
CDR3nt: TGCGCCAGCAGCTTGACAATACAGGGGGAAGCTTTCTTT

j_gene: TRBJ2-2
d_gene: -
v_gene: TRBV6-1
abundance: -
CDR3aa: CASFGGGTGELFF
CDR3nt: TGTGCCAGCTTCGGGGGAGGCACCGGGGAGCTGTTTTTT

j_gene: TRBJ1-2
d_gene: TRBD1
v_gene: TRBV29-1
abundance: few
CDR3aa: CSVGDRGSGYTF
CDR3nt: TGCAGCGTTGGGGACAGGGGTAGCGGCTACACCTTC

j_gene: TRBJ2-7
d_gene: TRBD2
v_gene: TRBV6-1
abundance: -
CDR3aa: CASTLGAGVPLGWEQYF
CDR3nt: TGTGCCAGCACCCTGGGAGCGGGAGTCCCCCTAGGCTGGGAGCAGTACTTC

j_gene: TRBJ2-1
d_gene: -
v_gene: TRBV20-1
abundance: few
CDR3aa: CSASAGGSGITYNEQFF
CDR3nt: TGCAGTGCTAGTGCAGGGGGCAGCGGGATCACCTACAATGAGCAGTTCTTC

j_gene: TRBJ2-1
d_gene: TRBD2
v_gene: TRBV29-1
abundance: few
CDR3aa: CSVGTSGFNEQFF
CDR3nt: TGCAGCGTTGGGACTAGCGGATTCAATGAGCAGTTCTTC

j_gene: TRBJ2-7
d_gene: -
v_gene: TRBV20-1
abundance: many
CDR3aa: CSARDYIGPSSYEQYF
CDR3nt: TGCAGTGCTAGAGATTATATCGGACCAAGCTCCTACGAGCAGTACTTC

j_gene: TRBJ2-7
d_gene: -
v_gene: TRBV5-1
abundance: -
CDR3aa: CASSDPRSYEQYF
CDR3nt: TGCGCCAGCAGCGATCCTAGGTCCTACGAGCAGTACTTC

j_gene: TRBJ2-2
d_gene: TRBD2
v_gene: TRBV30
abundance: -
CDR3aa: CARTSPLGNTGELFF
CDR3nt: TGTGCTCGGACTAGCCCTCTAGGGAACACCGGGGAGCTGTTTTTT

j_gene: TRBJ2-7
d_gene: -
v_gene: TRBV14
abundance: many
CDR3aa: CASSQAVVGSLVYF
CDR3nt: TGTGCCAGCAGCCAAGCGGTGGTAGGATCCCTGGTGTACTTC

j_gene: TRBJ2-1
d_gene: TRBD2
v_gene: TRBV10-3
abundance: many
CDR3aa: CAISELWASGTSNEQFF
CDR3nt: TGTGCCATCAGTGAACTCTGGGCTAGCGGGACTTCGAATGAGCAGTTCTTC

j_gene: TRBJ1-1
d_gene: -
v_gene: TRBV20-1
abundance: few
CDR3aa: CSAKQPGLGNTEAFF
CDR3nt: TGCAGTGCTAAACAACCGGGACTTGGGAACACTGAAGCTTTCTTT

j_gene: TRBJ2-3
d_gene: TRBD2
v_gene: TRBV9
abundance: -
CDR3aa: CASSVGLAGVGTDTQYF
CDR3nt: TGTGCCAGCAGCGTAGGGTTAGCGGGAGTCGGCACAGATACGCAGTATTTT

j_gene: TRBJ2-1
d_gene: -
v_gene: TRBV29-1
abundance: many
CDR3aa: CSVEPPNEQFF
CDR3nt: TGCAGCGTTGAACCCCCCAATGAGCAGTTCTTC

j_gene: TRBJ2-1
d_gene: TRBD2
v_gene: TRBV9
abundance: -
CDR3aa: CASSVDPGGSYNEQFF
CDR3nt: TGTGCCAGCAGCGTAGATCCGGGGGGCTCCTACAATGAGCAGTTCTTC

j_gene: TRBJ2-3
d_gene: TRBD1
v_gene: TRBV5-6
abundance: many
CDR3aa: CASRRQGADTQYF
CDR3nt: TGTGCCAGCAGGAGACAGGGAGCAGATACGCAGTATTTT

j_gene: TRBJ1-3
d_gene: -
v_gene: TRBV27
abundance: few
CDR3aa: CASKSRPHSGNTIYF
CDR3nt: TGTGCCAGCAAAAGTCGGCCCCACTCTGGAAACACCATATATTTT

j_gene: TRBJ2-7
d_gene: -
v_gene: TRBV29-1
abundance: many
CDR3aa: CSVEAGQWDSYEQYF
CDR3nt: TGCAGCGTTGAGGCGGGTCAGTGGGACTCCTACGAGCAGTACTTC

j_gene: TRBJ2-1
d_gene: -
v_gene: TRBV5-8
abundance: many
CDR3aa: CASSLVRVKSYNEQFF
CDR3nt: TGTGCCAGCAGCCTCGTCCGGGTAAAGAGCTACAATGAGCAGTTCTTC

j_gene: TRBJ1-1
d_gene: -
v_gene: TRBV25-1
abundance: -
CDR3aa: CEPLGRSTEAFF
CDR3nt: TGCGAGCCCCTCGGACGGAGCACTGAAGCTTTCTTT

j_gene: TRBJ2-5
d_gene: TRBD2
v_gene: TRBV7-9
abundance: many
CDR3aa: CASSLALAAGETQYF
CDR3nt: TGTGCCAGCAGCTTAGCACTAGCGGCAGGAGAGACCCAGTACTTC

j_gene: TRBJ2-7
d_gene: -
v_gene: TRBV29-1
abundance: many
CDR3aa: CSVEDRSSTPSYEQYF
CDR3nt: TGCAGCGTTGAAGATCGATCCTCAACGCCCTCCTACGAGCAGTACTTC